This entry describes one TCR beta chain. CDR3 length equals 16 residues. Germline CDR1 and CDR2: GTSNPN and SVGIG (reference sequence). V lost 0 bases, J lost 3 bases, and 16 bases lay in between. The assay was immunoSEQ multiplex PCR, and TCRdb's table has in-frame clones only and misses some. The data hold around 81,000 clones, with more than 80% observed a single time. The source of the sample is a study of control samples from healthy donors and cancer patients. The sequence came from a woman aged 25 to 39 in good health. This chain links TRBV30 with TRBJ2-3; tentatively, D is TRBD2 (5 bases). Sequencing was carried out using blood. The CDR3 DNA follows: TGTGCCTGGAGTGTAAGGTGGCCTGAGGGTACAGATACGCAGTATTTT. Its translation is CAWSVRWPEGTDTQYF.